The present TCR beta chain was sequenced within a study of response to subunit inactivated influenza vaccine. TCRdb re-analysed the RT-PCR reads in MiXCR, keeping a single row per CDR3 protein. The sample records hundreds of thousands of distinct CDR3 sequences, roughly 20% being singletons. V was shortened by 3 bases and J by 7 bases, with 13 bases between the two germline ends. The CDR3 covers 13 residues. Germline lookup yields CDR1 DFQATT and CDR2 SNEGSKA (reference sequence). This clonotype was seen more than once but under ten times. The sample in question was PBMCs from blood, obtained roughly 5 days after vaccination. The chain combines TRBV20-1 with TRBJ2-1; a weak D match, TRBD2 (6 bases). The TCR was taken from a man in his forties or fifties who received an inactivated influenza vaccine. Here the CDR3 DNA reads TGCAGTGCTAGTGGTTCGGGGGTGAATGAGCAGTTCTTC. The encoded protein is CSASGSGVNEQFF.